These 13 T cell receptor beta chains were all obtained from the same sample, sequenced in a study of blood T cell repertoires in COVID-19. TCRdb keeps only in-frame clones here, not all; method: immunoSEQ multiplex PCR. The table includes about 180,000 clones, 70% to 90% detected once. Material: peripheral blood. The receptor source for this set is a man aged 45-65 years with active or convalescent COVID-19.

CDR3 in DNA: TGTGCCAGCAGCACGCGACAGGGGGCGTTCAATGAAAAACTGTTTTTT. Translated: CASSTRQGAFNEKLFF. V usage is TRBV5-4 and J usage is TRBJ1-4; 10 positions agree with TRBD1. The trim removed 4 bases at V and 5 bases at J, leaving 8 bases unmatched. Germline loops: CDR1 SGHNT, CDR2 YYREEE (reference sequence). The CDR3 runs to 16 residues.

In its sample, this clone was seen once. The chain has TRBV2 and TRBJ2-6, with 11 bases identical to TRBD2. With 6 bases clipped from V and 4 bases from J, the junction kept 8 bases outside the gene matches. This CDR3 has 17 amino acids. Germline CDR1 reads SNHLY; CDR2 reads FYNNEI. This chain's CDR3 is CASSGTSGGSGANVLTF. For the CDR3, the DNA is TGTGCCAGCAGCGGCACTAGCGGGGGATCCGGGGCCAACGTCCTGACTTTC.

The V call is TRBV18, the J call TRBJ2-3, with D possibly matching TRBD2 (7 bases). Germline V gene sequence: CDR1 KGHSH, CDR2 LQKENI. The V gene lost 2 bases and the J gene lost 4 bases, with 13 bases spanning the gap. This CDR3 spans 15 amino acids. This chain's CDR3 is CASSPSGAGADTQYF. The CDR3 nucleotides are TGTGCCAGCTCACCATCGGGGGCGGGGGCAGATACGCAGTATTTT.

The J gene is TRBJ2-2, the V gene TRBV18, with 11 positions matching TRBD1. The trim removed 0 bases at V and 7 bases at J, leaving 4 bases unmatched. Germline V lookup: CDR1 KGHSH, CDR2 LQKENI. The CDR3 sequence is 16 residues long. CDR3 in amino acids: CASSPPGQGAIGELFF. Written as DNA, the CDR3 is TGTGCCAGCTCACCACCAGGACAGGGGGCAATCGGGGAGCTGTTTTTT.

V is TRBV3-1 (or the pseudogene TRBV3-2) and J is TRBJ1-2; no reliable D call. There are 14 residues in the CDR3. Looked up from germline, CDR1 is LGHDT and CDR2 is YNNKEL (reference sequence). Trimming left V 0 bases short and J 7 bases short, with 12 bases between. The CDR3 protein is CASSQEPGALGYTF. CDR3 in DNA: TGTGCCAGCAGCCAAGAACCCGGAGCCCTTGGCTACACCTTC.

This chain links TRBV4-1 with TRBJ1-6; 12 bases align to TRBD1. The CDR3 is 16 amino acids. V shed 6 bases and J 5 bases; nucleotides not matched to a gene: 5. CDR1 and CDR2 (germline): MGHRA, YSYEKL. The CDR3 here is CASREGQGADNSPLHF. CDR3 coding DNA: TGCGCCAGCAGAGAGGGACAGGGGGCGGATAATTCACCCCTCCACTTT.

The CDR3 region is CASSEAGRGGRNEQYF. The CDR3 nucleotides read TGTGCCAGCAGTGAAGCCGGCCGGGGAGGAAGGAACGAGCAGTACTTC. This rearrangement joins TRBV6-1 to TRBJ2-7, with TRBD2 as a possible D gene (6 bases). The V gene's germline CDR1 is MNHNS and CDR2 SASEGT. The CDR3 consists of 16 residues. V was clipped by 0 bases and J by 5 bases, with 17 bases between them.

A word on this clone: Additional DNA sequences in this sample encode the identical CDR3. The chain links TRBV14 to TRBJ1-6, with 7 bases that match TRBD1. This CDR3 has 14 residues. Germline V gene lookup returns CDR1 SGHDN and CDR2 FVKESK. With 4 bases clipped from V and 6 bases from J, the junction kept 3 bases outside the gene matches. Here the CDR3 reads CASSPGTANSPLHF. The CDR3 bases are TGTGCCAGCAGCCCCGGGACAGCTAATTCACCCCTCCACTTT.

V usage is TRBV2 and J usage is TRBJ1-2; possible D gene TRBD1, 5 bases. The CDR3 loop spans 13 amino acids. Trimming removed 6 bases from V and 4 bases from J, with 12 bases in between. Germline-derived CDR1 and CDR2 are SNHLY and FYNNEI. CDR3 sequence (DNA): TGTGCCAGCAGCCCCAGGGAAGCCTATGGCTACACCTTC. This codes for CASSPREAYGYTF.

The chain combines TRBV29-1 with TRBJ2-2, with D possibly TRBD1 on 5 matching bases. The CDR3 is 14 residues long. In germline, CDR1 is SQVTM, CDR2 ANQGSEA. Trimming left V 3 bases short and J 0 bases short, with 8 bases between. Here the CDR3 reads CSVDLGANTGELFF. DNA for the CDR3: TGCAGCGTTGATCTAGGGGCGAACACCGGGGAGCTGTTTTTT.

V usage is TRBV7-3 and J usage is TRBJ2-1; D unclear. Deletions cut 0 bases from V and 5 bases from J, with 5 bases between. The CDR3 is 13 amino acids. Germline V gives CDR1 SGHTA, CDR2 FQGTGA. The CDR3 reads CASSLTEHNEQFF. As DNA, the CDR3 is TGTGCCAGCAGCTTAACGGAGCACAATGAGCAGTTCTTC.

This chain uses TRBV2 with TRBJ2-1, with 8 bases fitting TRBD1. This CDR3 has 14 residues. Trimming cost V 2 bases and J 7 bases; bases outside gene matches: 4. CDR1 and CDR2 from the germline V gene are SNHLY and FYNNEI. The chain's CDR3 is CASSEQGAGNEQFF. In DNA, the CDR3 is TGTGCCAGCAGTGAACAGGGGGCTGGTAATGAGCAGTTCTTC.

V and J are TRBV7-2 and TRBJ1-4, with 8 nucleotides matching TRBD1. The CDR3 is 14 amino acids. The V segment lost 5 bases and the J segment 8 bases; nucleotides outside the gene matches: 7. Germline V gives CDR1 SGHTA, CDR2 FQGNSA. CDR3 in DNA: TGTGCCAGCAGCCCCGACAGGGGAGGCGAAAAACTGTTTTTT. Residues: CASSPDRGGEKLFF. Full variable domain (remainder filled in from reference TRBV7-2 and TRBJ1-4): GAGVSQSPSNKVTEKGKDVELRCDPISGHTALYWYRQSLGQGLEFLIYFQGNSAPDKSGLPSDRFSAERTGGSVSTLTIQRTQQEDSAVYLCASSPDRGGEKLFFGSGTQLSVL.